The following is a T cell receptor (beta chain) sequence with its context. The sample belongs to a study of blood T cell repertoires in COVID-19. Assay used: immunoSEQ multiplex PCR; TCRdb lists only in-frame clones, some missing. The sample contains 100,000 to 150,000 clones, under 80% of which appear only once. The CDR3 is made up of 15 amino acids. V was cut by 5 bases and J by 0 bases, with 14 bases left in between. Per the germline V gene, CDR1 is SGHAT and CDR2 is FQNNGV. The material sequenced was peripheral blood. The chain couples TRBV11-2 to TRBJ2-7, with D maybe TRBD1 (6 bases). The sequence was collected from a man aged 65 to 79 with acute or convalescent COVID-19. The CDR3 here is CASSPTLGASYEQYF. Here the CDR3 DNA reads TGTGCCAGCAGCCCGACGTTGGGGGCCTCCTACGAGCAGTACTTC. Combining the CDR3 with reference TRBV11-2 and TRBJ2-7 gives the whole variable domain EAGVAQSPRYKIIEKRQSVAFWCNPISGHATLYWYQQILGQGPKLLIQFQNNGVVDDSQLPKDRFSAERLKGVDSTLKIQPAKLEDSAVYLCASSPTLGASYEQYFGPGTRLTVT.